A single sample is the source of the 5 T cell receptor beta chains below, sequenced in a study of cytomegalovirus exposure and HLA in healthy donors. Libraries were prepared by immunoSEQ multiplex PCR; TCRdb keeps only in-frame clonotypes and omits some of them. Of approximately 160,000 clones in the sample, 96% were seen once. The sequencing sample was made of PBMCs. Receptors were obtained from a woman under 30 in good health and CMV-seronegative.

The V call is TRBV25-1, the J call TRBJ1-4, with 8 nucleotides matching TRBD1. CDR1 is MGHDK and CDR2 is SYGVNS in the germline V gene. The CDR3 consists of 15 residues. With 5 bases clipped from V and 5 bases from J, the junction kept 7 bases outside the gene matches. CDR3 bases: TGTGCCAGCAGTAACTTACAGGGGGGGAATGAAAAACTGTTTTTT. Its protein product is CASSNLQGGNEKLFF.

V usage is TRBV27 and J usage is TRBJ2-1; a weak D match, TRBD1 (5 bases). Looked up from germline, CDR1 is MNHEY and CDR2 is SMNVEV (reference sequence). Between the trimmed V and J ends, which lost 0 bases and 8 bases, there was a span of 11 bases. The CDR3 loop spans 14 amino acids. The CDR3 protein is CASSLSVGQHEQFF. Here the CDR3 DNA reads TGTGCCAGCAGTTTATCGGTGGGGCAGCATGAGCAGTTCTTC.

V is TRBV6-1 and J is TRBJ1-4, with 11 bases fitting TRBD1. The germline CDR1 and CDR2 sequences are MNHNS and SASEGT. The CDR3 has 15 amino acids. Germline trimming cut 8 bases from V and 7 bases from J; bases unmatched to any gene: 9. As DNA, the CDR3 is TGTGCCAGCTCTGCGGGGGGGACAGGGGGTGAAAAACTGTTTTTT. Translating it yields CASSAGGTGGEKLFF.

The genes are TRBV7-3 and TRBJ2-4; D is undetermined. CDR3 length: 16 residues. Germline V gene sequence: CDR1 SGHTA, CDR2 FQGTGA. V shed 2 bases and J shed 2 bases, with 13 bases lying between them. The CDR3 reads CASSLGGFTSKNIQYF. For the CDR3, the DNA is TGTGCCAGCAGCTTAGGTGGTTTCACTTCCAAAAACATTCAGTACTTC.

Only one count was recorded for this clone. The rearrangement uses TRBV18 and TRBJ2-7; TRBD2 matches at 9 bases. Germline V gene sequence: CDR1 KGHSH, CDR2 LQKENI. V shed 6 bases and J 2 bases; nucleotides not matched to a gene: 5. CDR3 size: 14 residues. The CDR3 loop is CASSPASGTYEQYF. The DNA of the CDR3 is TGTGCCAGCTCCCCCGCTAGCGGGACCTACGAGCAGTACTTC.